This T cell receptor beta chain was recorded in a study of blood T cell repertoires in COVID-19. Study in general: COVID-19 samples from acute and convalescent phases originated in the United States, Italy and Spain.

The authors' processing: Amplification with reference gene primers provided the estimates of nucleated cell counts. Clones were read by immunoSEQ multiplex PCR, and TCRdb kept only the in-frame ones, dropping some. V, J and clone size are those of that table, while D and trimming were read from the DNA. The table has some 180,000 clones, around nine tenths seen once. Germline trimming cut 0 bases from V and 5 bases from J; bases unmatched to any gene: 7. Germline assignment: CDR1 KGHSH and CDR2 LQKENI. The CDR3 covers 16 residues. The material sequenced was peripheral blood. The V gene is TRBV18, the J gene TRBJ2-3; 8 positions match TRBD1. This receptor was taken from a woman at least 80 years old with COVID-19, enrolled during active disease. Here the CDR3 reads CASSPPRQGAGDTQYF. In DNA, the CDR3 is TGTGCCAGCTCACCACCGAGGCAGGGGGCGGGAGATACGCAGTATTTT.